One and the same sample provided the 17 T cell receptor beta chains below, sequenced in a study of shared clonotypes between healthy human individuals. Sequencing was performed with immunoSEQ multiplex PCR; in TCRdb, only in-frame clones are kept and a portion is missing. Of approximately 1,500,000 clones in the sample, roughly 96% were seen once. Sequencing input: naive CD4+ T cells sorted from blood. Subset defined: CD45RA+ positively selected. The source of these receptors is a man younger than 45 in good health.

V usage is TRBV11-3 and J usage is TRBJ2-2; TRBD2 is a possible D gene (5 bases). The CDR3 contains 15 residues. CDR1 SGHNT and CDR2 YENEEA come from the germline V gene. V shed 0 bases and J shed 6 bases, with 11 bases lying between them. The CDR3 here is CASSLEASRAGELFF. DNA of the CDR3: TGTGCCAGCAGCTTAGAGGCTAGCCGGGCCGGGGAGCTGTTTTTT. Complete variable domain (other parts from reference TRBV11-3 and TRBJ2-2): EAGVVQSPRYKIIEKKQPVAFWCNPISGHNTLYWYLQNLGQGPELLIRYENEEAVDDSQLPKDRFSAERLKGVDSTLKIQPAELGDSAVYLCASSLEASRAGELFFGEGSRLTVL.

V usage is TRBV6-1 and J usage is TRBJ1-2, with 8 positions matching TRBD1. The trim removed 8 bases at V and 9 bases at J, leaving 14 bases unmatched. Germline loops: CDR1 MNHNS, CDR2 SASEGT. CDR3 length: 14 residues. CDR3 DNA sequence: TGTGCCAGCGCTGAGAGGACAGGGATTGGGCGCTACACCTTC. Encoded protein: CASAERTGIGRYTF.

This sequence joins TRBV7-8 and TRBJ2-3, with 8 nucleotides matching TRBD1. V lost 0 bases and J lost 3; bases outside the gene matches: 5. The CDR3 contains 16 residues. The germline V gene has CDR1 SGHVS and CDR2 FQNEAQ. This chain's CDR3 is CASSLAQGARTDTQYF. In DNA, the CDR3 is TGTGCCAGCAGCTTAGCGCAGGGGGCGAGGACAGATACGCAGTATTTT.

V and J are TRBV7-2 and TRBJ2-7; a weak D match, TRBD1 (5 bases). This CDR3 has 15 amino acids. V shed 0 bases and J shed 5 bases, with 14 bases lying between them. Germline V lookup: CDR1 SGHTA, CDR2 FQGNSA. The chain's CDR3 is CASSLAPTVPNEQYF. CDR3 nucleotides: TGTGCCAGCAGCTTAGCGCCGACAGTACCTAACGAGCAGTACTTC.

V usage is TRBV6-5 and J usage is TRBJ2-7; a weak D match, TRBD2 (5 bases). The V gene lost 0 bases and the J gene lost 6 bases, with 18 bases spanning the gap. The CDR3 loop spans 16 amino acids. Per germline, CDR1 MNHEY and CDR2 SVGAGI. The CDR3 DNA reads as TGTGCCAGCAGTTACTCGAGCGGAGGTGGCTCCCGCGAGCAGTACTTC. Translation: CASSYSSGGGSREQYF.

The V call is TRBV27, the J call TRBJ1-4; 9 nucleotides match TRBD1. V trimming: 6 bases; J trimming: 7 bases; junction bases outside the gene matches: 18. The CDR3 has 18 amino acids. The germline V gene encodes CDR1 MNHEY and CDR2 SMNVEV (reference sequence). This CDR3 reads CASRLWGQGKSGVEKLFF. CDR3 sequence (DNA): TGTGCCAGCAGACTTTGGGGACAGGGAAAATCTGGTGTTGAAAAACTGTTTTTT.

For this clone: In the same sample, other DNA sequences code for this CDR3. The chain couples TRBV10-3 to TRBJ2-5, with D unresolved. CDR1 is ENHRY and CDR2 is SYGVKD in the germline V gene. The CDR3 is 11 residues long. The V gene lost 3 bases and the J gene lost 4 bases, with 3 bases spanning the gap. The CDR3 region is CAISEGETQYF. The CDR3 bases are TGTGCCATCAGTGAAGGAGAGACCCAGTACTTC.

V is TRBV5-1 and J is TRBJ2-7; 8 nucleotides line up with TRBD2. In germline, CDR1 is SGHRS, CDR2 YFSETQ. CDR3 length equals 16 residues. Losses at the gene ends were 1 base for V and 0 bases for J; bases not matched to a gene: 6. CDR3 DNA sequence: TGCGCCAGCAGCTTGAGCCCACTAGCGGACTCCTACGAGCAGTACTTC. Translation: CASSLSPLADSYEQYF.

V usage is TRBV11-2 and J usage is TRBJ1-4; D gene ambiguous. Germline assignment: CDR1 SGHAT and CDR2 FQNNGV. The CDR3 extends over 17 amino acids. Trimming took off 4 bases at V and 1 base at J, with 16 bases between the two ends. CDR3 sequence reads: CASSSSWVGLTNEKLFF. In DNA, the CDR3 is TGTGCCAGCAGCTCTTCATGGGTGGGGTTAACTAATGAAAAACTGTTTTTT.

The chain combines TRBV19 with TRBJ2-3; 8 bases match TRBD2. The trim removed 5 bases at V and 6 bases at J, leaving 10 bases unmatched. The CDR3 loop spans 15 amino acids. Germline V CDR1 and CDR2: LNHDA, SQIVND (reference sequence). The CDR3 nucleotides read TGTGCCAGTAGTTCCATTAGCGGGAATAAGGATACGCAGTATTTT. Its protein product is CASSSISGNKDTQYF.

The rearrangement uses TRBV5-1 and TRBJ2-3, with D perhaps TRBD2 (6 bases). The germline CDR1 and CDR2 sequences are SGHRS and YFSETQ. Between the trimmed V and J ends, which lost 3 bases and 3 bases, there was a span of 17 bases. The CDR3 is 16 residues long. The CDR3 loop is CASSSVSTSTTDTQYF. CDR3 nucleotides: TGCGCCAGCAGCTCCGTATCGACTAGTACGACAGATACGCAGTATTTT.

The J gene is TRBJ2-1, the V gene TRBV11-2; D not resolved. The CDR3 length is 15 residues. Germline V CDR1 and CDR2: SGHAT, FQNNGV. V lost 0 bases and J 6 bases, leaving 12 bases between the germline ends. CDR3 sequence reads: CASSLDGATANEQFF. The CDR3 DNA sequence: TGTGCCAGCAGCTTAGATGGAGCCACCGCCAATGAGCAGTTCTTC.

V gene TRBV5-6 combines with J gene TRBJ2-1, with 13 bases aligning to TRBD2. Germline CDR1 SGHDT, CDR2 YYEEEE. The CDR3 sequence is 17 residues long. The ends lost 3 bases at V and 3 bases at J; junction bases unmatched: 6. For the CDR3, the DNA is TGTGCCAGCAGCTCAAGGACTAGCGGGAGTAGCTACAATGAGCAGTTCTTC. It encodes CASSSRTSGSSYNEQFF.

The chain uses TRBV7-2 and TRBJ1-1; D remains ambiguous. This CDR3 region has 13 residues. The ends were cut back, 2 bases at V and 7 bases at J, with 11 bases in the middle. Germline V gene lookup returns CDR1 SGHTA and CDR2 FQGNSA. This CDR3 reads CASSLTYSLEAFF. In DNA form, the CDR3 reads TGTGCCAGCAGCTTAACCTACTCCCTTGAAGCTTTCTTT.

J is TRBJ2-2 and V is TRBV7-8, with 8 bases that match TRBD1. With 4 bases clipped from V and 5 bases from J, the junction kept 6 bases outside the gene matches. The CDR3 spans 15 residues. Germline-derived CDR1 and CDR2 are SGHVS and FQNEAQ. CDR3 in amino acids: CASSSFGQGTGELFF. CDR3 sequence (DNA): TGTGCCAGCAGCTCCTTCGGACAGGGAACCGGGGAGCTGTTTTTT.

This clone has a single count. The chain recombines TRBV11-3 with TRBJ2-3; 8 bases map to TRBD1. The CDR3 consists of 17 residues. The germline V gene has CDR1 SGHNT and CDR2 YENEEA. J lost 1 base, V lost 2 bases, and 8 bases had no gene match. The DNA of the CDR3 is TGTGCCAGCAGCTTACAGGGGGCGGAATTCGGCACAGATACGCAGTATTTT. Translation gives CASSLQGAEFGTDTQYF.

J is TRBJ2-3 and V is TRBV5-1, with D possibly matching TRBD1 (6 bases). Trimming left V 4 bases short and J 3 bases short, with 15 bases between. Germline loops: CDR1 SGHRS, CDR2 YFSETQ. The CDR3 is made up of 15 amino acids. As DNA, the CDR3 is TGCGCCAGCAGCCAACAGGGTGTGAGGACAGATACGCAGTATTTT. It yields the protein CASSQQGVRTDTQYF.